These 9 T cell receptor beta chains were sequenced from one sample in a study of blood T cell repertoires in COVID-19. Measured with immunoSEQ multiplex PCR; TCRdb has only the in-frame clones, and not every one. In the table there are 85,000 to 100,000 clones, 86% of which are singletons. Sequenced input: peripheral blood. Receptors were obtained from a woman aged 55 to 70 in a cohort sampled during active or convalescent COVID-19.

J is TRBJ1-2 and V is TRBV6-1; 7 nucleotides line up with TRBD1. Germline CDR1 reads MNHNS; CDR2 reads SASEGT. J was trimmed by 4 bases and V by 0 bases; bases with no gene match: 11. The CDR3 has 17 amino acids. CDR3 DNA: TGTGCCAGCAGTGAAGCGGGGGCAGGGGGTTGGGGCTATGGCTACACCTTC. Translating it yields CASSEAGAGGWGYGYTF.

The J gene is TRBJ2-7, the V gene TRBV2; possible D gene TRBD1, 5 bases. There are 13 residues in the CDR3. V lost 6 bases and J 0 bases, leaving 9 bases between the germline ends. The V gene's germline CDR1 is SNHLY and CDR2 FYNNEI. CDR3 DNA sequence: TGTGCCAGCAGACAGGACCTCTCCTACGAGCAGTACTTC. Translated, it gives CASRQDLSYEQYF.

This rearrangement joins TRBV9 to TRBJ1-3, with 7 positions matching TRBD1. Germline-derived CDR1 and CDR2 are SGDLS and YYNGEE. This CDR3 is 16 amino acids long. V lost 2 bases to trimming and J lost 2 bases; unmatched junction nucleotides: 7. CDR3 nucleotide sequence: TGTGCCAGCAGCGTCGATCAGACAGGGCCTGGAAACACCATATATTTT. Amino acid sequence: CASSVDQTGPGNTIYF.

The rearrangement links TRBV2 to TRBJ2-1; 7 positions match TRBD2. Germline loops: CDR1 SNHLY, CDR2 FYNNEI. The CDR3 sequence is 15 residues long. The ends lost 5 bases at V and 7 bases at J; junction bases unmatched: 11. CDR3 nucleotide sequence: TGTGCCAGCAGTCGCCTAGCGGCGGGGAGGAATGAGCAGTTCTTC. It codes for CASSRLAAGRNEQFF.

This chain joins TRBV2 and TRBJ1-1, with 8 positions matching TRBD1. V shed 5 bases and J 4 bases; nucleotides not matched to a gene: 15. Germline values: CDR1 SNHLY, CDR2 FYNNEI. The CDR3 is 17 amino acids. The CDR3 spells CASSTWGQGARGTEAFF. As DNA, the CDR3 is TGTGCCAGCAGTACCTGGGGTCAGGGGGCGAGGGGCACTGAAGCTTTCTTT.

The V call is TRBV11-2, the J call TRBJ2-3; TRBD2 matches at 12 bases. The trim removed 5 bases at V and 2 bases at J, leaving 5 bases unmatched. Germline-derived CDR1 and CDR2 are SGHAT and FQNNGV. CDR3 length: 16 amino acids. The CDR3 sequence: CASSPLAGGATDTQYF. The DNA for the CDR3 is TGTGCCAGCAGCCCTCTAGCGGGGGGGGCCACAGATACGCAGTATTTT.

The chain recombines TRBV3-1 (or the pseudogene TRBV3-2) with TRBJ2-1; D is uncertain. Germline V gene data show CDR1 as LGHDT and CDR2 as YNNKEL (reference sequence). Trimming cost V 1 base and J 3 bases, with 7 bases left between them. CDR3 length: 14 amino acids. The CDR3 nucleotides are TGTGCCAGCAGCCAAGGAGGCGGCTACAATGAGCAGTTCTTC. Translating it yields CASSQGGGYNEQFF.

The V and J genes are TRBV7-2 and TRBJ2-3; possible D gene TRBD1, 5 bases. Per germline, CDR1 SGHTA and CDR2 FQGNSA. Trimming cost V 7 bases and J 9 bases, with 17 bases left between them. The CDR3 spans 13 residues. CDR3 protein: CASNTQGLGTQYF. The CDR3 region has the DNA TGTGCCAGCAACACTCAGGGTCTTGGGACGCAGTATTTT.

V is TRBV18 and J is TRBJ2-7, with 12 nucleotides matching TRBD1. The CDR3 length is 14 residues. Germline lookup yields CDR1 KGHSH and CDR2 LQKENI. Germline trimming cut 6 bases from V and 4 bases from J; bases unmatched to any gene: 4. The CDR3: CASSRDRGLYEQYF. The CDR3 bases are TGTGCCAGCTCCCGGGACAGGGGGCTGTACGAGCAGTACTTC.